This T cell receptor (beta chain) was found in a study of blood T cell repertoires in COVID-19. As for the study in general: From the United States, Italy and Spain came samples of acute and convalescent COVID-19. From T cells, B-cell-depleted T cells, or PBMCs came the material, which was cDNA or gDNA.

Under the authors' procedure: Amplification from reference gene primers served as the basis for estimated nucleated cell counts. Assay: immunoSEQ multiplex PCR; the TCRdb copy retains only in-frame clones and omits some. The V and J calls and clone size are taken from that table; D and trimming were inferred from the DNA. The profile shows 55,000 to 65,000 clones, about nine tenths of them singletons. V lost 3 bases and J 6 bases, leaving 7 bases between the germline ends. CDR1 MNHEY and CDR2 SMNVEV come from the germline V gene (reference sequence). The CDR3 extends over 12 amino acids. Sequencing was performed on peripheral blood. V and J are TRBV27 and TRBJ2-3; D is undetermined. The receptor was derived from a woman at least 80 years old with active COVID-19. The CDR3 coding sequence is TGTGCCAGCAGTTTTAACGGGGATACGCAGTATTTT. Its translation: CASSFNGDTQYF.